The sequence of this T cell receptor (beta chain) was determined in a study of T-cell reconstitution after alpha-beta-depleted transplantation in children. This clonotype was observed a few times. Germline lookup yields CDR1 MDHEN and CDR2 SYDVKM. The CDR3 contains 14 residues. The V end lost 6 bases, the J end lost 4 bases, and 12 bases lay between the germline ends. Unique molecular identifiers featured in how the TCRbeta library was prepared. Each CDR3 protein is one row after TCRdb ran MiXCR on the PCR reads. The data show about 610,000 distinct CDR3 sequences, about 10% seen once. The gene calls are TRBV28 and TRBJ2-2; no reliable D call. The origin of this receptor is a human donor who donated a stem cell graft to a child with acute myeloid leukemia. The sequencing used PBMCs from the stem cell graft donor, collected from the stem cell graft. CDR3 in DNA: TGTGCCAGCAGGCAAAGCCTGGGCACCGGGGAGCTGTTTTTT. Amino acid sequence: CASRQSLGTGELFF.